The T cell receptor (beta chain) under discussion was sequenced for a study of breast tumors, draining lymph nodes, adjacent tissues. The CDR3 has 18 residues. The junction had 11 bases not matched to a gene; V was cut back by 2 bases and J by 0 bases. Via MiXCR, TCRdb re-called the multiplex PCR reads, giving one row per CDR3 protein. The profile shows around 230,000 distinct CDR3 sequences, about 34% of them singletons. This clonotype was seen repeatedly, ten times or more. Samples came from axillary lymph nodes draining the breast cancer. This chain connects TRBV12-3 or TRBV12-4 to TRBJ2-7; 9 bases are a match to TRBD2. The sequence was obtained from a female donor with breast cancer. Some clones in this sample may be carry-over from other donors' samples. Sequenced sample: axillary lymph node tissue. The CDR3 nucleotides read TGTGCCAGCAGTTTAATGCGGACTAGCGCACGCAGCTCCTACGAGCAGTACTTC. It specifies CASSLMRTSARSSYEQYF.